This is a list of T cell receptor beta chains from one sample in a study of T cell responses to AZD1222 COVID-19 vaccine. Using immunoSEQ multiplex PCR, the repertoire was profiled, and TCRdb retains in-frame clones only, with some absent. The sample consists of 150,000 to 200,000 clones, approximately 92% of them appearing once. The sequences come from peripheral blood, collected on day 0 of AZD1222 vaccination. These receptors were taken from an adult in good health. CDR3s include the opening cysteine and the closing phenylalanine or tryptophan. Each record gives: J gene, V gene, CDR3 protein.

J: TRBJ2-7; V: TRBV29-1; CDR3: CSVELLGQGSSYEQYF
J: TRBJ2-3; V: TRBV9; CDR3: CASSTAGGASADTQYF
J: TRBJ2-5; V: TRBV12-3/TRBV12-4; CDR3: CACREGGQETQYF
J: TRBJ1-1; V: TRBV27; CDR3: CASSFLMTGMNTEAFF
J: TRBJ1-2; V: TRBV29-1; CDR3: CSVAHGYYGYTF
J: TRBJ2-2; V: TRBV24-1; CDR3: CATSLSGHTGELFF
J: TRBJ2-1; V: TRBV10-3; CDR3: CAISTTGTGDNEQFF
J: TRBJ2-7; V: TRBV3-1/TRBV3-2; CDR3: CASSPSQGASYEQYF
J: TRBJ2-1; V: TRBV19; CDR3: CASNLGRGDEQFF
J: TRBJ1-1; V: TRBV7-9; CDR3: CASSSLDTEAFF
J: TRBJ1-3; V: TRBV4-2; CDR3: CASSQDSGGVGNTIYF
J: TRBJ1-5; V: TRBV11-3; CDR3: CASSLAVSVAYYSNQPQHF
J: TRBJ2-3; V: TRBV2; CDR3: CASSGGVTDTQYF
J: TRBJ1-1; V: TRBV20-1; CDR3: CSASSLGQGDAFF
J: TRBJ2-3; V: TRBV7-6; CDR3: CASSSRSPSDTQYF
J: TRBJ2-1; V: TRBV9; CDR3: CASSAWTSGTNEQFF
J: TRBJ1-2; V: TRBV11-2; CDR3: CASSYNSGGRNYGYTF
J: TRBJ2-7; V: TRBV12-2; CDR3: CASRSGGRARYEQYF
J: TRBJ1-5; V: TRBV3-1/TRBV3-2; CDR3: CASSQGSGNQPQHF
J: TRBJ1-6; V: TRBV11-2; CDR3: CASSSPGHGQGQSPLHF
J: TRBJ2-7; V: TRBV4-2; CDR3: CASSQLSGTSGRGLGEQYF
J: TRBJ2-4; V: TRBV4-1; CDR3: CASSLGLAGALAKNIQYF
J: TRBJ2-1; V: TRBV3-1/TRBV3-2; CDR3: CASSFDRAGGNEQFF
J: TRBJ1-3; V: TRBV10-3; CDR3: CAISAASLLPSGNTIYF
J: TRBJ1-6; V: TRBV7-8; CDR3: CASSLVGDRDNSPLHF
J: TRBJ1-6; V: TRBV5-1; CDR3: CASSLSSRSFPLHF
J: TRBJ2-1; V: TRBV20-1; CDR3: CSASPTSGSYNEQFF
J: TRBJ1-6; V: TRBV20-1; CDR3: CSASRRANSPLHF
J: TRBJ1-2; V: TRBV7-9; CDR3: CASSLLVGDYGYTF
J: TRBJ2-7; V: TRBV5-1; CDR3: CASSPRNRAYEQYF
J: TRBJ1-1; V: TRBV6-5; CDR3: CASSPGQGVSEAFF
J: TRBJ2-7; V: TRBV19; CDR3: CASSIGSTPFYEQYF
J: TRBJ1-2; V: TRBV5-4; CDR3: CASSPTTGTKGYGYTF
J: TRBJ1-1; V: TRBV7-2; CDR3: CASSFRANTEAFF
J: TRBJ2-1; V: TRBV19; CDR3: CASSQGLYNEQFF
J: TRBJ2-3; V: TRBV7-2; CDR3: CASSLDISAGGTQYF
J: TRBJ2-7; V: TRBV28; CDR3: CASGTGSAGGTYEQYF
J: TRBJ2-5; V: TRBV12-5; CDR3: CASGKTGVETQYF
J: TRBJ1-1; V: TRBV18; CDR3: CASSEGGGTEAFF
J: TRBJ2-3; V: TRBV10-1; CDR3: CASSVASGLGTDTQYF
J: TRBJ1-2; V: TRBV11-2; CDR3: CASSQDGWSYGYTF
J: TRBJ2-7; V: TRBV6-4; CDR3: CASVVMTTSYEQYF
J: TRBJ2-7; V: TRBV7-9; CDR3: CASSPGDGTYEQYF